This T cell receptor (beta chain) was profiled in a study of shared clonotypes between healthy human individuals. V was shortened by 4 bases and J by 4 bases, with 14 bases between the two germline ends. The germline CDR1 and CDR2 sequences are SGHDN and FVKESK. This CDR3 is 15 amino acids long. The authors ran the assay at deep level. The genomic DNA of each subset was split evenly across several immunoSEQ plates. The data were produced by immunoSEQ multiplex PCR, yet TCRdb's version contains in-frame clones alone and is incomplete. The top ten clones hold roughly 1.7% of a sample with about 2.1 million clones, approximately 94% of them seen once. As defined, naive CD8 cells were CD45RO-negative and positively selected for CCR7, with terminally differentiated effector memory CD45RA+ cells excluded. Healthy HIV-negative adults without recent acute infections or vaccinations served as donors. Every donor was a Caucasian adult from Nashville, Tennessee.

The chain recombines TRBV14 with TRBJ2-1, with D hard to call. The TCR was taken from a young man in good health. Some clones in this sample may be carry-over from other donors' samples. The sample was naive CD8+ T cells from PBMCs. CDR3 DNA: TGTGCCAGCAGCCGTGGGGTTGCGCGGTACAATGAGCAGTTCTTC. Residues: CASSRGVARYNEQFF.